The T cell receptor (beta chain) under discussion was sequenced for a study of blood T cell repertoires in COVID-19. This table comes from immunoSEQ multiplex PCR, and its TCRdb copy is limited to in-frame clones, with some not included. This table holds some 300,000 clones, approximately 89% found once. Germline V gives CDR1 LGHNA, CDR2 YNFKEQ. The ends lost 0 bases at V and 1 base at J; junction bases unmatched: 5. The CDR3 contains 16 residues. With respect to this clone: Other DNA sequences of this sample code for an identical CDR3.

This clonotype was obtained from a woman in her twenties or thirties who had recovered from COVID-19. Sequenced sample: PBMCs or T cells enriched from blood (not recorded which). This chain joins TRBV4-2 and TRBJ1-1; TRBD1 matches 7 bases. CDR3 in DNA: TGTGCCAGCAGCCAAGAGGAGGGGGCGCGGAACACTGAAGCTTTCTTT. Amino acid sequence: CASSQEEGARNTEAFF.